This TCR beta chain derives from a study of PD-1 blockade in classical Hodgkin lymphoma. Points from the study as a whole: There remain no defined causes for the repertoire differences, which possibly reflect disease activity or prior therapy. A reduction in baseline TCR diversity was reportedly seen in newly diagnosed patients relative to healthy donors.

Using immunoSEQ multiplex PCR, the repertoire was profiled, and TCRdb retains in-frame clones only, with some absent. The sample has 20,000 to 25,000 clones, roughly 94% seen once; the top ten hold approximately 3.6%. V lost 5 bases to trimming and J lost 6 bases; unmatched junction nucleotides: 12. The CDR3 contains 15 residues. The V gene's germline CDR1 is SGHAT and CDR2 FQNNGV. As regards this clone: What it recognizes is unknown.

The time point: newly diagnosed, previously untreated cHL patient sample. PBMCs representing newly diagnosed, untreated classical Hodgkin lymphoma functioned as the comparison. This clonotype originated in a human donor with classical Hodgkin lymphoma. Sample: peripheral blood mononuclear cells (PBMCs). V usage is TRBV11-2 and J usage is TRBJ2-7; 8 bases fit TRBD2. This CDR3 reads CASSPLAGSPLEQYF. The DNA of the CDR3 is TGTGCCAGCAGCCCCTTAGCGGGATCTCCTCTCGAGCAGTACTTC.